This TCR beta chain was captured by sequencing in a study of blood T cell repertoires in COVID-19. Study information: COVID-19 samples from acute and convalescent phases originated in the United States, Italy and Spain. T cells, B-cell-depleted T cells, or PBMCs provided the cDNA or gDNA that served as material.

Generated by immunoSEQ multiplex PCR, the TCRdb table keeps only in-frame clones and is missing some. The table lists 250,000 or so clones, 80% to 90% of them singletons, with under 3.5% in the top ten. The germline V gene has CDR1 SEHNR and CDR2 FQNEAQ (reference sequence). The CDR3 runs 14 residues. Trimming left V 0 bases short and J 1 base short, with 6 bases between. The material sequenced was peripheral blood. The source is a woman aged 30 to 39 with active or convalescent COVID-19. The chain employs TRBV7-9 and TRBJ2-5, with a tentative D call TRBD2 (5 bases). The CDR3 DNA is TGTGCCAGCAGCTTAGCCCGGGGCCAAGAGACCCAGTACTTC. It yields the protein CASSLARGQETQYF.